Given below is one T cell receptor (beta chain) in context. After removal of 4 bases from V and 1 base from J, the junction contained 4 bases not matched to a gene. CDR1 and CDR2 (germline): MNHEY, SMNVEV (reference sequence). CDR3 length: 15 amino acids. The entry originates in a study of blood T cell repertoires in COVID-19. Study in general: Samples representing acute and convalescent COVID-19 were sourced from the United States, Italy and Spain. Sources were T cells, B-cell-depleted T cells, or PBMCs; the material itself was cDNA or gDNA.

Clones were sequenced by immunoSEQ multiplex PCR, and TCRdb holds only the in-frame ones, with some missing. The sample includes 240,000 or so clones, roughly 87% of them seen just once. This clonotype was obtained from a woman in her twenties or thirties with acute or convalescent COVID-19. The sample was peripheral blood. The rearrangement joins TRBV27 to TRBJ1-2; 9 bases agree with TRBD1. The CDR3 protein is CASSSGTGLNYGYTF. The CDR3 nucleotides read TGTGCCAGCAGTTCTGGGACAGGGCTTAACTATGGCTACACCTTC.